The T cell receptor (beta chain) under discussion was sequenced for a study of control samples from healthy donors and cancer patients (TCRdb year 2020). As encoded in the germline V gene (reference sequence), CDR1 is LNHDA while CDR2 is SQIVND. The CDR3 goes from the cysteine to the phenylalanine over 13 residues. The retained sequence is limited to the CDR3, 39 bases, with the frame set at the first base. For this chain, trimming is 3 bases at the V end and 5 bases at the J end, and the number of junction bases without a gene match is 2. Library generation was performed with the immunoSEQ multiplex PCR assay. TCRdb took this table from immuneACCESS and kept in-frame rearrangements with V and J called. Such tables lack part of the clones; where checked against another copy, unresolved V genes explain under half of the gap, and the rest is unexplained. Recorded for this sample are over 100,000 clones; around 89% of them occurred a single time. Of the sample, 3.4% falls within the top ten clones.

As concerns this clone: What antigen it recognizes has not been identified. The sample holds no much larger clone one base away, and base qualities are not on file.

The sequence is built from TRBV19 and TRBJ2-5, with 8 bases in between that match TRBD1. The sample taken for sequencing was blood. The sequence was collected from a man aged 35 to 55 in good health. The DNA reads TGTGCCAGTAGTATTACAGGGGGGGAGACCCAGTACTTC. This sequence encodes CASSITGGETQYF.